Presented here are 8 T cell receptor beta chains from one specimen sequenced in a study of blood T cell repertoires in COVID-19. Method: immunoSEQ multiplex PCR; TCRdb's copy keeps in-frame clones and lacks some. Here the sample spans about 59,000 clones, roughly 88% being singletons. Sequenced sample: peripheral blood. The receptors were gathered from a woman of 80 years or more with active COVID-19.

The genes are TRBV5-1 and TRBJ2-7; D remains ambiguous. CDR3 length equals 13 residues. Trimming stripped 0 bases from V and 0 bases from J, with 4 bases between. CDR1 SGHRS and CDR2 YFSETQ come from the germline V gene. In DNA, the CDR3 is TGCGCCAGCAGCTTGGGTAGCTCCTACGAGCAGTACTTC. This translates into CASSLGSSYEQYF.

The V gene is TRBV6-5, the J gene TRBJ1-4; D remains ambiguous. The CDR3 contains 15 residues. The germline gives CDR1 MNHEY, CDR2 SVGAGI. V was shortened by 0 bases and J by 8 bases, with 13 bases between the two germline ends. Written as DNA, the CDR3 is TGTGCCAGCAGTTACTCGGGGAGAGGAGAAGAAAAACTGTTTTTT. Its translation is CASSYSGRGEEKLFF.

A remark on this clone: The sample carries other DNA sequences with the same CDR3. DNA of the CDR3: TGTGCCAGCAGCGTAGCCAGCGGGGGGGCCGGAGAGACCCAGTACTTC. Translation: CASSVASGGAGETQYF. The chain combines TRBV9 with TRBJ2-5, with 10 nucleotides matching TRBD2. The CDR3 totals 16 residues. Germline-derived CDR1 and CDR2 are SGDLS and YYNGEE. The trim removed 0 bases at V and 4 bases at J, leaving 6 bases unmatched.

The J gene is TRBJ1-2, the V gene TRBV5-6; the D gene is possibly TRBD1 (5 bases). The length of the CDR3 is 14 residues. Germline-derived CDR1 and CDR2 are SGHDT and YYEEEE. The germline V and J ends were trimmed by 0 bases and 1 base, with 7 bases remaining between them. The CDR3 loop reads CASSLDRRNYGYTF. The CDR3 DNA reads as TGTGCCAGCAGCTTGGACAGGCGTAACTATGGCTACACCTTC. Supplemented by reference TRBV5-6 and TRBJ1-2, the full variable domain reads DAGVTQSPTHLIKTRGQQVTLRCSPKSGHDTVSWYQQALGQGPQFIFQYYEEEERQRGNFPDRFSGHQFPNYSSELNVNALLLGDSALYLCASSLDRRNYGYTFGSGTRLTVV.

The chain employs TRBV30 and TRBJ2-3; TRBD2 agrees at 7 bases. The junction had 8 bases not matched to a gene; V was cut back by 5 bases and J by 9 bases. CDR1 and CDR2 (germline): GTSNPN, SVGIG (reference sequence). The CDR3 length is 12 residues. The CDR3 sequence is CAWSPAGGTQYF. CDR3 nucleotide sequence: TGTGCCTGGTCACCCGCCGGGGGGACGCAGTATTTT.

The V gene is TRBV5-1, the J gene TRBJ1-1; 10 positions agree with TRBD1. CDR1 is SGHRS, CDR2 YFSETQ, per germline. The CDR3 loop spans 14 amino acids. V trimming: 5 bases; J trimming: 6 bases; junction bases outside the gene matches: 7. The CDR3 sequence is CASRQGQGSAEAFF. For the CDR3, the DNA is TGCGCCAGCAGACAGGGACAGGGGTCGGCTGAAGCTTTCTTT.

V and J are TRBV11-2 and TRBJ2-3, with 9 bases identical to TRBD2. Germline loops: CDR1 SGHAT, CDR2 FQNNGV. The ends lost 4 bases at V and 2 bases at J; junction bases unmatched: 7. The CDR3 runs to 16 residues. For the CDR3, the DNA is TGTGCCAGCAGCTCCGCCCAGCGGGGGGTCACAGATACGCAGTATTTT. Translating gives CASSSAQRGVTDTQYF.

The chain links TRBV6-5 to TRBJ1-2; 7 nucleotides agree with TRBD1. V lost 4 bases, J lost 4 bases, and 6 bases stayed unmatched. The germline CDR1 and CDR2 sequences are MNHEY and SVGAGI. This CDR3 is 14 amino acids long. The DNA for the CDR3 is TGTGCCAGCAGTTCCCCCACAGGGGCCTATGGCTACACCTTC. Encoded protein: CASSSPTGAYGYTF.